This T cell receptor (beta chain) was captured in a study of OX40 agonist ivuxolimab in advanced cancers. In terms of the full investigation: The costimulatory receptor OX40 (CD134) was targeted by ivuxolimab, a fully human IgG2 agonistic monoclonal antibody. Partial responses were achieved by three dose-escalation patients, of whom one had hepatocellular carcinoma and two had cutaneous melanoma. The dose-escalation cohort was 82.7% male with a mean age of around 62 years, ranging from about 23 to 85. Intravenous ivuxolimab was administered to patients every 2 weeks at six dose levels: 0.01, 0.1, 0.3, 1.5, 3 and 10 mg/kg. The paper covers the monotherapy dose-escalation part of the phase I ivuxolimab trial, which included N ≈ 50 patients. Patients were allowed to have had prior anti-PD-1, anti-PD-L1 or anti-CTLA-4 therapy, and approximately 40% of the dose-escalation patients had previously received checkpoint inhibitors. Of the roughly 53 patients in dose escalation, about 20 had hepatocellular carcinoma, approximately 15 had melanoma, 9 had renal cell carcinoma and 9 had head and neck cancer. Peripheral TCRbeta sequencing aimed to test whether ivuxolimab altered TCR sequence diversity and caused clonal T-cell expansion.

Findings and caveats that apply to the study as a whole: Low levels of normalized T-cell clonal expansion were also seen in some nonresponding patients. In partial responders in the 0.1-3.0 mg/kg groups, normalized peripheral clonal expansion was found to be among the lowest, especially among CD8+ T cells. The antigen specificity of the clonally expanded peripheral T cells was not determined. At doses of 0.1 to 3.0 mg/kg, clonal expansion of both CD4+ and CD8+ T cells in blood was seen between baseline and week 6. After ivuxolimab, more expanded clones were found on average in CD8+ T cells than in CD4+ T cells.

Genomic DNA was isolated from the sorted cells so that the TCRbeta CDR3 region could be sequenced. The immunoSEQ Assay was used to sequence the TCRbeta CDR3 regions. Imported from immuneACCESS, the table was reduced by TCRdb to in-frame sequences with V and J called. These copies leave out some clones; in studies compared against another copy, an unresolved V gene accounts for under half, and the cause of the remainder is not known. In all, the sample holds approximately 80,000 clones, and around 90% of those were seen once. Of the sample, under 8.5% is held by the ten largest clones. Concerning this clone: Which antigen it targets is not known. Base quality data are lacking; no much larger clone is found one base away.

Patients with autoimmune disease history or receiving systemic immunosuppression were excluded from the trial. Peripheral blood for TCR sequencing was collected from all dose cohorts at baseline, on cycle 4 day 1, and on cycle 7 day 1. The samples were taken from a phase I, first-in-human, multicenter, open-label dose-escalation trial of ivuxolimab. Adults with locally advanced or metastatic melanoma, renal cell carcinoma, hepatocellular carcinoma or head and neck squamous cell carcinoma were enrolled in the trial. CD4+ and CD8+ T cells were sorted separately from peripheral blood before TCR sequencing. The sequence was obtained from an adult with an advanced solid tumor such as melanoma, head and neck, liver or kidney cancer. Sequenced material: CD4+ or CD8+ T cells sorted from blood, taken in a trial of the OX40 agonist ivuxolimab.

The nucleotide sequence reads TGTGCCTGGAGTGTAGTACGGCTAGCGACCTACAATGAGCAGTTCTTC. This translates into CAWSVVRLATYNEQFF. The rearrangement combines TRBV30 with TRBJ2-1; a weak D assignment points to TRBD2 (6 bases agree). For CDR1 and CDR2, the germline V gene (reference sequence) lists GTSNPN and SVGIG. V is reduced by 0 bases and J by 2 bases, leaving a spacing of 14 bases between them. Reading from cysteine to phenylalanine, the CDR3 counts 16 amino acids. Only CDR3 DNA is held: 48 bases, read in frame from base 1. The entire variable domain, with the stretches around the CDR3 drawn from the reference TRBV30 and TRBJ2-1 proteins, is SQTIHQWPATLVQPVGSPLSLECTVEGTSNPNLYWYRQAAGRGLQLLFYSVGIGQISSEVPQNLSASRPQDRQFILSSKKLLLSDSGFYLCAWSVVRLATYNEQFFGPGTRLTVL.